One sample yielded the 20 T cell receptor beta chains listed below, sequenced in a study of monozygotic twins with cystic fibrosis. Produced via immunoSEQ multiplex PCR; TCRdb's table is partial and in-frame only. The sample lists tens of thousands of clones, around 82% occurring once. What was sequenced was blood. These receptors were taken from a girl under 10 years old with cystic fibrosis.

J is TRBJ2-2 and V is TRBV6-1; D may be TRBD1 (6 bases). This CDR3 spans 16 amino acids. Per the germline V gene, CDR1 is MNHNS and CDR2 is SASEGT. Between the trimmed V and J ends, which lost 2 bases and 5 bases, there was a span of 15 bases. The chain's CDR3 is CASSEKEQGWTGELFF. CDR3 nucleotide sequence: TGTGCCAGCAGTGAAAAGGAGCAGGGGTGGACCGGGGAGCTGTTTTTT.

V gene TRBV5-4 combines with J gene TRBJ2-3; tentative D call: TRBD1 (6 bases). V was shortened by 3 bases and J by 3 bases, with 14 bases between the two germline ends. The CDR3 has 15 residues. Germline assignment: CDR1 SGHNT and CDR2 YYREEE (reference sequence). CDR3 loop: CASSSRDTRTDTQYF. The DNA of the CDR3 is TGTGCCAGCAGCTCCAGGGACACGAGGACAGATACGCAGTATTTT.

The J gene is TRBJ1-2, the V gene TRBV9; D call uncertain. Trimming took off 4 bases at V and 2 bases at J, with 15 bases between the two ends. The CDR3 has 15 residues. Germline V gene lookup returns CDR1 SGDLS and CDR2 YYNGEE. CDR3 amino acids: CASSNRVSWNYGYTF. CDR3 DNA sequence: TGTGCCAGCAGCAATAGGGTCTCCTGGAACTATGGCTACACCTTC.

V usage is TRBV7-2 and J usage is TRBJ2-2, with a weak D call TRBD2 (7 bases). The germline V and J ends were trimmed by 5 bases and 3 bases, with 16 bases remaining between them. Per the germline V gene, CDR1 is SGHTA and CDR2 is FQGNSA. The length of the CDR3 is 16 residues. The CDR3 reads CASSPNGGRYTGELFF. The CDR3 DNA sequence: TGTGCCAGCAGCCCAAACGGGGGGCGGTACACCGGGGAGCTGTTTTTT. Variable domain in full (rest from reference TRBV7-2 and TRBJ2-2): GAGVSQSPSNKVTEKGKDVELRCDPISGHTALYWYRQSLGQGLEFLIYFQGNSAPDKSGLPSDRFSAERTGGSVSTLTIQRTQQEDSAVYLCASSPNGGRYTGELFFGEGSRLTVL.

The genes are TRBV7-9 and TRBJ1-1; D perhaps matches TRBD1 (6 bases). Trimming cost V 4 bases and J 1 base, with 13 bases left between them. The CDR3 sequence is 15 residues long. CDR1 and CDR2 (germline): SEHNR, FQNEAQ (reference sequence). The CDR3 nucleotides read TGTGCCAGCAGCTCTCATGGGGGCGCGAACACTGAAGCTTTCTTT. As protein: CASSSHGGANTEAFF.

The sample holds one count of this clone. This sequence joins TRBV4-1 and TRBJ2-3; perhaps TRBD1 as D (6 bases). Trimming left V 5 bases short and J 1 base short, with 13 bases between. CDR3 size: 15 residues. Germline V gives CDR1 MGHRA, CDR2 YSYEKL. The CDR3, as DNA: TGCGCCAGCAGCGTAGGGGGATTCGGCACAGATACGCAGTATTTT. Encoded protein: CASSVGGFGTDTQYF.

This chain joins TRBV5-6 and TRBJ2-1; 7 bases agree with TRBD1. CDR3 length: 13 residues. V lost 4 bases and J lost 10; bases outside the gene matches: 8. Germline V gene sequence: CDR1 SGHDT, CDR2 YYEEEE. The CDR3, as DNA: TGTGCCAGCAGCCCGACAGGGCTGAGCGAGCAGTTCTTC. Translation gives CASSPTGLSEQFF.

V is TRBV5-1 and J is TRBJ2-7, with D perhaps TRBD1 (6 bases). V shed 4 bases and J shed 2 bases, with 10 bases lying between them. From germline, CDR1 is SGHRS and CDR2 YFSETQ. This CDR3 has 13 amino acids. In DNA, the CDR3 is TGCGCCAGCAGCCGCGGACAGCCCTACGAGCAGTACTTC. This gives the protein CASSRGQPYEQYF.

The count of this clone is one. J is TRBJ1-4 and V is TRBV9; TRBD1 might be the D (5 bases). The length of the CDR3 is 15 residues. CDR1 SGDLS and CDR2 YYNGEE come from the germline V gene. The V end lost 4 bases, the J end lost 4 bases, and 14 bases lay between the germline ends. As DNA, the CDR3 is TGTGCCAGCAGCCCTTCCCCCAGGGATAATGAAAAACTGTTTTTT. It translates to CASSPSPRDNEKLFF. Looking up the rest from reference TRBV9 and TRBJ1-4 gives the full variable domain: DSGVTQTPKHLITATGQRVTLRCSPRSGDLSVYWYQQSLDQGLQFLIQYYNGEERAKGNILERFSAQQFPDLHSELNLSSLELGDSALYFCASSPSPRDNEKLFFGSGTQLSVL.

The genes are TRBV6-5 and TRBJ2-4; no firm D call. V lost 2 bases and J lost 7, with 3 bases in between. This CDR3 comprises 11 residues. Germline V gene sequence: CDR1 MNHEY, CDR2 SVGAGI. The DNA for the CDR3 is TGTGCCAGCAGTTACCGGAACATTCAGTACTTC. It encodes CASSYRNIQYF.

This chain joins TRBV9 and TRBJ1-1, with unresolved D. Germline CDR1 SGDLS, CDR2 YYNGEE. CDR3 length equals 15 residues. Trimming took 0 bases from V and 0 from J, leaving 9 bases between them. CDR3 sequence: CASSVGPLMNTEAFF. CDR3 nucleotides: TGTGCCAGCAGCGTAGGACCGCTTATGAACACTGAAGCTTTCTTT.

The chain recombines TRBV1 with TRBJ1-4. TRBV1 is a documented pseudogene. The CDR3 runs 11 residues. This CDR3 is CTSSQGEKLFF. The CDR3 nucleotides read TGCACCAGCAGCCAGGGTGAAAAACTGTTTTTT.

This chain links TRBV9 with TRBJ2-1, with a possible D match to TRBD2 (7 bases). The CDR3 sequence is 15 residues long. Germline lookup yields CDR1 SGDLS and CDR2 YYNGEE. With 0 bases removed from V and 4 bases from J, the gap between germline ends came to 11 bases. The CDR3 region is CASSVDRGAYNEQFF. CDR3 nucleotide sequence: TGTGCCAGCAGCGTAGATCGGGGGGCATACAATGAGCAGTTCTTC.

In this sample, this clone turned up once. V usage is TRBV30 and J usage is TRBJ1-2; TRBD1 is a possible D gene (5 bases). The germline V gene has CDR1 GTSNPN and CDR2 SVGIG (reference sequence). Deletions cut 3 bases from V and 7 bases from J, with 12 bases between. The CDR3 has 12 residues. CDR3 sequence reads: CAWRPGPGGYTF. For the CDR3, the DNA is TGTGCCTGGAGGCCAGGGCCGGGTGGCTACACCTTC.

The chain links TRBV4-2 to TRBJ2-7; no clear D gene. CDR1 is LGHNA, CDR2 YNFKEQ, per germline. V shed 9 bases and J shed 6 bases, with 15 bases lying between them. The CDR3 consists of 12 residues. The CDR3 reads CASRRGVGEQYF. In DNA, the CDR3 is TGTGCCAGTAGACGAGGCGTCGGCGAGCAGTACTTC.

The chain couples TRBV7-2 to TRBJ2-3; D not resolved. V was cut by 1 base and J by 1 base, with 12 bases left in between. This CDR3 has 16 residues. Germline V gene lookup returns CDR1 SGHTA and CDR2 FQGNSA. In DNA, the CDR3 is TGTGCCAGCAGCTTAGGAGGCCATGGGGGCACAGATACGCAGTATTTT. It yields the protein CASSLGGHGGTDTQYF.

The J gene is TRBJ2-3, the V gene TRBV5-6; 11 nucleotides agree with TRBD2. The CDR3 runs to 19 residues. CDR1 SGHDT and CDR2 YYEEEE come from the germline V gene. V dropped 0 bases and J dropped 1; count of bases not matched to a gene: 10. The CDR3 sequence: CASSLAFLAGGWGTDTQYF. CDR3 nucleotide sequence: TGTGCCAGCAGCTTGGCCTTCCTAGCGGGGGGATGGGGCACAGATACGCAGTATTTT.

V gene TRBV7-9 combines with J gene TRBJ1-1; D not resolved. The length of the CDR3 is 15 residues. V lost 0 bases, J lost 0 bases, and 8 bases lay in between. Germline assignment: CDR1 SEHNR and CDR2 FQNEAQ (reference sequence). The CDR3 loop reads CASSLAVGLNTEAFF. The CDR3 coding sequence is TGTGCCAGCAGCTTAGCTGTGGGCCTGAACACTGAAGCTTTCTTT.

The rearrangement joins TRBV2 to TRBJ1-5; possible D gene TRBD1, 6 bases. Germline V gives CDR1 SNHLY, CDR2 FYNNEI. The CDR3 spans 15 residues. Between the trimmed V and J ends, which lost 3 bases and 0 bases, there was a span of 9 bases. In nucleotides, the CDR3 is TGTGCCAGCAGTGAGAGGGGGTATAGCAATCAGCCCCAGCATTTT. Translated, it gives CASSERGYSNQPQHF.

In DNA form, the CDR3 reads TGCGCCAGCAGCTTGACCGACAGGTCAAGGTCACCCCTCCACTTT. This codes for CASSLTDRSRSPLHF. The V call is TRBV5-1, the J call TRBJ1-6; D may be TRBD1 (6 bases). Trimming cost V 1 base and J 10 bases, with 15 bases left between them. CDR3 length: 15 amino acids. Germline CDR1 reads SGHRS; CDR2 reads YFSETQ.